This T cell receptor (beta chain) was sequenced for a study of blood T cell repertoires in COVID-19. Across the study: The study drew acute and convalescent COVID-19 samples from the United States, Italy and Spain. Sample material is recorded as cDNA or gDNA derived from T cells, B-cell-depleted T cells, or PBMCs.

From germline, CDR1 is SGHRS and CDR2 YFSETQ. V dropped 1 base and J dropped 3 bases, with 10 bases sitting between them. The CDR3 covers 15 residues. Per the original data handling: Reference gene primer amplification in the assay estimated nucleated cell counts. The table came from immunoSEQ multiplex PCR; TCRdb's copy has only in-frame clones and leaves some out. That table supplies the V and J calls and clone size; D and trimming were determined from the DNA. The sample includes about 150,000 clones, around 86% seen only once; the top ten take roughly 6.1%. Sequences were obtained from peripheral blood. The receptor comes from an elderly man with acute or convalescent COVID-19. This chain connects TRBV5-1 to TRBJ1-4; D is unresolved. CDR3 region: CASSLPSPANEKLFF. In DNA, the CDR3 is TGCGCCAGCAGCTTGCCCTCACCGGCTAATGAAAAACTGTTTTTT.